This section outlines one T cell receptor (beta chain) sequence together with its context. This sample is part of a study of blood T cell repertoires in COVID-19. Generated by immunoSEQ multiplex PCR, the TCRdb table keeps only in-frame clones and is missing some. Counted here are 150,000 to 200,000 clones, 80% to 90% occurring once; the ten biggest clones make up 1.5% to 2%. The germline V gene encodes CDR1 SGHAT and CDR2 FQNNGV. Trimming shortened V by 5 bases and J by 5 bases, and 9 bases separated the two germline ends. The CDR3 is 12 amino acids. Sequenced: peripheral blood. V and J are TRBV11-2 and TRBJ1-2; a weak D match, TRBD1 (5 bases). This TCR was recovered from a young man who had recovered from COVID-19. The CDR3 loop reads CASSPRQYGYTF. CDR3 bases: TGTGCCAGCAGCCCAAGACAGTATGGCTACACCTTC.